The 20 T cell receptor beta chains given below trace back to one sample, sequenced in a study of T cell responses to AZD1222 COVID-19 vaccine. The assay was immunoSEQ multiplex PCR, and TCRdb's table has in-frame clones only and misses some. The data show 150,000 to 180,000 clones, about 85% seen once. Material: peripheral blood, obtained after recovery from COVID-19. The receptors were sampled from an adult who had recovered from COVID-19.

The chain recombines TRBV15 with TRBJ1-2, with D possibly matching TRBD1 (6 bases). The CDR3 totals 16 residues. Trimming left V 0 bases short and J 2 bases short, with 13 bases between. The germline CDR1 and CDR2 sequences are LNHNV and YYDKDF (reference sequence). The CDR3 bases are TGTGCCACCAGCAGAGAGCCGGGGGCGGCGAACTATGGCTACACCTTC. The encoded protein is CATSREPGAANYGYTF.

The CDR3 DNA reads TGTGCCAGCAGTTACTCTGCACAGGTGATGAACACTGAAGCTTTCTTT. Protein product: CASSYSAQVMNTEAFF. The rearrangement uses TRBV6-2 or TRBV6-3 and TRBJ1-1, with a weak D call TRBD1 (5 bases). Germline CDR1 MNHEY, CDR2 SVGEGT. V was clipped by 0 bases and J by 0 bases, with 11 bases between them. CDR3 length: 16 amino acids.

V gene TRBV7-8 combines with J gene TRBJ1-2, with a possible D match to TRBD1 (6 bases). This CDR3 spans 14 amino acids. Trimming removed 3 bases from V and 2 bases from J, with 10 bases in between. Germline V gene sequence: CDR1 SGHVS, CDR2 FQNEAQ. This chain's CDR3 is CASSFGDTNYGYTF. The DNA for the CDR3 is TGTGCCAGCAGCTTTGGGGACACCAACTATGGCTACACCTTC.

This clone was counted a single time. V usage is TRBV13 and J usage is TRBJ1-2; the D gene is possibly TRBD1 (5 bases). The CDR3 covers 13 residues. Germline CDR1 is PRHDT and CDR2 is FYEKMQ (reference sequence). Trimming took 0 bases from V and 4 from J, leaving 6 bases between them. The chain's CDR3 is CASSLGRVYGYTF. The CDR3, as DNA: TGTGCCAGCAGCTTAGGCAGGGTCTATGGCTACACCTTC.

The V gene is TRBV5-1, the J gene TRBJ2-1; 8 bases fit TRBD2. Unmatched junction bases numbered 6, after V lost 1 base and J lost 0 bases. The CDR3 totals 17 residues. Germline V gives CDR1 SGHRS, CDR2 YFSETQ. The CDR3 protein is CASSLFPGGPSYNEQFF. For the CDR3, the DNA is TGCGCCAGCAGCTTGTTTCCGGGAGGGCCCTCCTACAATGAGCAGTTCTTC.

V and J are TRBV7-9 and TRBJ1-5, with 11 bases that match TRBD1. CDR3 length: 17 amino acids. V lost 5 bases to trimming and J lost 2 bases; unmatched junction nucleotides: 8. CDR1 SEHNR and CDR2 FQNEAQ come from the germline V gene (reference sequence). The CDR3 here is CASSPGQGVVGNQPQHF. CDR3 nucleotides: TGTGCCAGCAGCCCGGGACAGGGGGTGGTGGGCAATCAGCCCCAGCATTTT.

The chain links TRBV12-3 or TRBV12-4 to TRBJ1-2; 7 bases match TRBD1. Unmatched junction bases numbered 10, after V lost 7 bases and J lost 8 bases. The CDR3 extends over 13 amino acids. The CDR3 region has the DNA TGTGCCAGCAACCAAGCTTCAGGGGGAGGCTACACCTTC. Translation: CASNQASGGGYTF.

This clone came up a few times. V and J are TRBV18 and TRBJ2-7, with 7 positions matching TRBD1. Germline loops: CDR1 KGHSH, CDR2 LQKENI. This CDR3 has 13 residues. V shed 4 bases and J 5 bases; nucleotides not matched to a gene: 5. CDR3 sequence: CASSLYQGDEQYF. CDR3 coding DNA: TGTGCCAGCTCACTATATCAGGGGGACGAGCAGTACTTC.

The J gene is TRBJ1-5, the V gene TRBV5-8; possible D gene TRBD1, 5 bases. CDR3 length: 15 amino acids. CDR1 and CDR2 from the germline V gene are SGHTS and YDEGEE. V gave up 0 bases and J gave up 1 base, with 8 bases separating them. The CDR3 DNA sequence: TGTGCCAGCAGCTTGGGGGGCGGAAGCAATCAGCCCCAGCATTTT. It encodes CASSLGGGSNQPQHF.

The CDR3 bases are TGTGCCAGCATCGGGGGACACTATGGCTACACCTTC. As protein: CASIGGHYGYTF. The rearrangement joins TRBV7-2 to TRBJ1-2; tentative D call: TRBD1 (5 bases). From germline, CDR1 is SGHTA and CDR2 FQGNSA. The CDR3 runs 12 residues. With 7 bases removed from V and 3 bases from J, the gap between germline ends came to 9 bases.

The rearrangement links TRBV28 to TRBJ1-1, with no clear D. The CDR3 sequence is 16 residues long. CDR1 MDHEN and CDR2 SYDVKM come from the germline V gene. Trimming removed 5 bases from V and 1 base from J, with 17 bases in between. The CDR3 sequence: CASSPARGWGNTEAFF. DNA of the CDR3: TGTGCCAGCAGTCCCGCCCGAGGATGGGGGAACACTGAAGCTTTCTTT.

V usage is TRBV27 and J usage is TRBJ2-1; 7 nucleotides match TRBD2. Germline CDR1 MNHEY, CDR2 SMNVEV (reference sequence). This CDR3 has 17 amino acids. The junction had 22 bases not matched to a gene; V was cut back by 10 bases and J by 7 bases. The CDR3: CATPGGSDRKRTNEQFF. For the CDR3, the DNA is TGTGCCACCCCGGGAGGTAGCGACCGCAAAAGGACGAATGAGCAGTTCTTC.

The J gene is TRBJ2-2, the V gene TRBV6-1; D not certain. This CDR3 has 11 amino acids. The germline V and J ends were trimmed by 3 bases and 5 bases, with 1 base remaining between them. Germline values: CDR1 MNHNS, CDR2 SASEGT. The CDR3 region is CASSETGELFF. CDR3 DNA sequence: TGTGCCAGCAGTGAGACCGGGGAGCTGTTTTTT.

V is TRBV6-2 or TRBV6-3 and J is TRBJ2-5, with a tentative D call TRBD2 (6 bases). V was pared by 0 bases and J by 3 bases, with 20 bases between. Germline CDR1 is MNHEY and CDR2 is SVGEGT. The length of the CDR3 is 18 residues. The CDR3 is CASSYSARVGRGKETQYF. The CDR3 nucleotides are TGTGCCAGCAGTTACTCGGCGAGGGTGGGGCGGGGAAAAGAGACCCAGTACTTC.

The V gene is TRBV20-1, the J gene TRBJ2-2; no clear D gene. The length of the CDR3 is 13 residues. In germline, CDR1 is DFQATT, CDR2 SNEGSKA (reference sequence). The V end was cut by 3 bases, the J end by 2 bases, with 7 bases between. CDR3 bases: TGCAGTGCTAGTTTCGGAAACACCGGGGAGCTGTTTTTT. This sequence encodes CSASFGNTGELFF.

The chain links TRBV19 to TRBJ2-6; D is uncertain. Germline values: CDR1 LNHDA, CDR2 SQIVND (reference sequence). This CDR3 comprises 16 residues. Deletions cut 7 bases from V and 2 bases from J, with 15 bases between. The CDR3 region is CASTPSVSPGANVLTF. Written as DNA, the CDR3 is TGTGCCAGTACCCCTTCGGTGAGTCCTGGGGCCAACGTCCTGACTTTC. Full variable domain (outside the CDR3, taken from reference TRBV19 and TRBJ2-6): DGGITQSPKYLFRKEGQNVTLSCEQNLNHDAMYWYRQDPGQGLRLIYYSQIVNDFQKGDIAEGYSVSREKKESFPLTVTSAQKNPTAFYLCASTPSVSPGANVLTFGAGSRLTVL.

V is TRBV2 and J is TRBJ2-7, with 8 positions matching TRBD2. Looked up from germline, CDR1 is SNHLY and CDR2 is FYNNEI. The CDR3 totals 13 residues. V shed 11 bases, J shed 3 bases, and the junction held 9 bases outside the gene matches. CDR3 in amino acids: CAARSGGGYEQYF. The CDR3 coding sequence is TGTGCCGCTAGGTCGGGAGGGGGCTACGAGCAGTACTTC.

The V and J genes are TRBV11-3 and TRBJ2-1; 7 bases are a match to TRBD2. The CDR3 length is 13 residues. Germline CDR1 reads SGHNT; CDR2 reads YENEEA. V lost 5 bases and J lost 11; bases outside the gene matches: 9. DNA for the CDR3: TGTGCCAGCAGCACTAGTAGGGACTATAAGCAGTTCTTC. Protein product: CASSTSRDYKQFF.

The rearrangement links TRBV3-1 (or the pseudogene TRBV3-2) to TRBJ1-4, with TRBD1 as a possible D gene (6 bases). Trimming removed 3 bases from V and 8 bases from J, with 16 bases in between. This CDR3 comprises 15 residues. CDR1 and CDR2 (germline): LGHDT, YNNKEL (reference sequence). The CDR3 protein is CASSQIRTVREKLFF. The DNA of the CDR3 is TGTGCCAGCAGCCAGATTAGGACAGTTCGGGAAAAACTGTTTTTT.

This rearrangement joins TRBV5-8 to TRBJ2-2; no firm D call. The length of the CDR3 is 14 residues. V was shortened by 3 bases and J by 0 bases, with 6 bases between the two germline ends. Germline V gene lookup returns CDR1 SGHTS and CDR2 YDEGEE. CDR3 DNA sequence: TGTGCCAGCAGCTGGAGCCCGAACACCGGGGAGCTGTTTTTT. It yields the protein CASSWSPNTGELFF.